The rows below give T cell receptor beta chains drawn from one sample of a study of blood T cell repertoires in COVID-19. Produced via immunoSEQ multiplex PCR; TCRdb's table is partial and in-frame only. The sample carries nearly 300,000 clones, approximately 88% recorded once. The sequenced sample consisted of peripheral blood. These TCRs come from a woman aged 25 to 39 who had recovered from COVID-19. CDR3s include the opening cysteine and the closing phenylalanine or tryptophan. The D gene is left open where the match is weak. Clone size is given for some rows only: seen once, a few or many times, or a class if the clone is expanded.

d_gene,v_gene,j_gene,abundance,CDR3aa,CDR3nt
TRBD1,TRBV7-3,TRBJ1-2,-,CASSSTGVDGYTF,TGTGCCAGCAGCTCAACAGGGGTTGATGGCTACACCTTC
-,TRBV18,TRBJ1-3,once,CASSPPVAGAGNTIYF,TGTGCCAGCTCACCACCCGTAGCAGGGGCGGGAAACACCATATATTTT
TRBD1,TRBV2,TRBJ2-7,-,CASTQQGTEQYF,TGTGCCAGCACTCAACAGGGGACCGAGCAGTACTTC
TRBD2,TRBV4-1,TRBJ2-1,-,CASSLRTSVAGNEQFF,TGCGCCAGCAGCCTTAGGACTAGCGTTGCGGGTAATGAGCAGTTCTTC
TRBD1,TRBV9,TRBJ1-5,-,CASSESGTGFQPQHF,TGTGCCAGCAGCGAATCCGGGACAGGGTTTCAGCCCCAGCATTTT
TRBD2,TRBV7-8,TRBJ2-3,-,CASSSRRLAADTQYF,TGTGCCAGCAGCTCGCGGCGACTAGCTGCAGATACGCAGTATTTT
-,TRBV4-1,TRBJ2-7,-,CASSQVSGTPSYEQYF,TGCGCCAGCAGCCAAGTTTCAGGGACACCCTCCTACGAGCAGTACTTC
TRBD1,TRBV18,TRBJ1-5,-,CASSGQGNQPQHF,TGTGCCAGCTCCGGACAGGGGAATCAGCCCCAGCATTTT
TRBD1,TRBV10-2,TRBJ2-1,-,CASRTGGPYNEQFF,TGCGCCAGCAGGACAGGGGGCCCCTACAATGAGCAGTTCTTC
-,TRBV10-3,TRBJ2-5,-,CAIAPGGETQYF,TGTGCCATCGCTCCGGGTGGAGAGACCCAGTACTTC
-,TRBV3-1/TRBV3-2,TRBJ1-6,-,CASSQDGGANSPLHF,TGTGCCAGCAGCCAAGACGGCGGAGCAAATTCACCCCTCCACTTT
-,TRBV7-2,TRBJ2-2,-,CASFGRRDPGGTGELFF,TGTGCCAGCTTCGGGCGGCGGGATCCAGGAGGCACCGGGGAGCTGTTTTTT
TRBD1,TRBV19,TRBJ1-1,-,CATAFGQGRELGTEAFF,TGTGCCACCGCCTTTGGACAGGGGAGGGAGCTGGGCACTGAAGCTTTCTTT
-,TRBV5-4,TRBJ2-1,-,CASIAPRGNEQFF,TGTGCCAGCATCGCCCCCCGGGGAAATGAGCAGTTCTTC
-,TRBV6-5,TRBJ2-3,-,CANGRALSTDTQYF,TGTGCCAACGGTAGAGCCCTTAGCACAGATACGCAGTATTTT
-,TRBV4-3,TRBJ2-1,-,CASSQVEGGPDEQFF,TGCGCCAGCAGCCAAGTGGAGGGGGGGCCGGATGAGCAGTTCTTC
-,TRBV7-2,TRBJ1-1,once,CASRASQATEAFF,TGTGCCAGCAGGGCCTCACAGGCCACTGAAGCTTTCTTT
-,TRBV14,TRBJ1-6,-,CASSQDYAPLHF,TGTGCCAGCAGCCAAGACTATGCACCCCTCCACTTT
-,TRBV5-1,TRBJ1-1,few,CASSAPGSHLEAFF,TGCGCCAGCAGCGCCCCGGGTAGCCACCTTGAAGCTTTCTTT
-,TRBV5-1,TRBJ2-3,-,CASSLAVNRPLDTQYF,TGCGCCAGCAGCTTGGCCGTAAACAGACCCCTGGATACGCAGTATTTT
-,TRBV9,TRBJ2-2,-,CASSAESTGELFF,TGTGCCAGCAGCGCTGAGAGCACCGGGGAGCTGTTTTTT
TRBD2,TRBV14,TRBJ2-2,-,CASSQGRGVDTGELFF,TGTGCCAGCAGCCAAGGACGGGGGGTCGACACCGGGGAGCTGTTTTTT
TRBD1,TRBV7-9,TRBJ1-1,-,CASSPRTGRATEAFF,TGTGCCAGCAGCCCACGGACAGGGAGGGCCACTGAAGCTTTCTTT
-,TRBV7-3,TRBJ1-3,-,CASSPLIGNTIYF,TGTGCCAGCAGCCCGTTAATTGGAAACACCATATATTTT
-,TRBV5-5,TRBJ1-4,-,CASSLDTGINEKLFF,TGTGCCAGCAGCTTGGATACAGGGATTAATGAAAAACTGTTTTTT
-,TRBV6-6,TRBJ2-3,-,CASSPRGRQPSTDTQYF,TGTGCCAGCAGTCCCAGGGGCAGACAGCCCAGCACAGATACGCAGTATTTT
-,TRBV7-2,TRBJ1-6,-,CASSVTGYNSPLHF,TGTGCCAGCAGCGTTACAGGTTATAATTCACCCCTCCACTTT
TRBD1,TRBV28,TRBJ2-7,-,CASSPDRGYEQYF,TGTGCCAGCAGTCCGGACAGGGGCTACGAGCAGTACTTC
-,TRBV28,TRBJ1-2,once,CAASRKNYGYTF,TGTGCAGCAAGTCGCAAAAACTATGGCTACACCTTC
TRBD1,TRBV30,TRBJ1-1,-,CAWASSTAGQGWGTEAFF,TGTGCCTGGGCGAGTTCCACCGCGGGACAGGGGTGGGGCACTGAAGCTTTCTTT
TRBD2,TRBV5-4,TRBJ2-1,-,CASSLVRGGWGEQFF,TGTGCCAGCAGCTTGGTGCGGGGGGGCTGGGGTGAGCAGTTCTTC
-,TRBV5-5,TRBJ1-3,-,CASSIYGSGNTIYF,TGTGCCAGCAGCATTTACGGGTCTGGAAACACCATATATTTT
-,TRBV3-1/TRBV3-2,TRBJ1-6,-,CASSFQGFSPLHF,TGTGCCAGCAGCTTCCAGGGTTTTTCACCCCTCCACTTT
-,TRBV7-2,TRBJ2-5,-,CASSSGGFFETQYF,TGTGCCAGCAGCTCCGGGGGTTTTTTCGAGACCCAGTACTTC
TRBD1,TRBV7-3,TRBJ1-2,-,CASSLTGQAGLNYGYTF,TGTGCCAGCAGCTTAACTGGACAGGCTGGACTCAACTATGGCTACACCTTC
-,TRBV28,TRBJ2-7,-,CASSLETRTRLPHEQYF,TGTGCCAGCAGTTTAGAAACCCGGACAAGACTTCCTCACGAGCAGTACTTC
TRBD1,TRBV5-4,TRBJ1-1,-,CASSLTGGGNTEAFF,TGTGCCAGCAGCTTGACAGGGGGAGGGAACACTGAAGCTTTCTTT
-,TRBV7-9,TRBJ2-7,-,CASSFSGNEQYF,TGTGCCAGCAGCTTTAGTGGTAACGAGCAGTACTTC
-,TRBV2,TRBJ2-7,-,CVSARIYEQYF,TGTGTGAGCGCCCGGATATACGAGCAGTACTTC
-,TRBV5-4,TRBJ1-1,-,CASSGLLQGVGGNTEAFF,TGTGCCAGCAGCGGACTATTGCAGGGTGTTGGGGGGAACACTGAAGCTTTCTTT
-,TRBV3-1/TRBV3-2,TRBJ2-7,-,CASSQGRRLSSYEQYF,TGTGCCAGCAGCCAAGGGAGGAGGTTAAGCTCCTACGAGCAGTACTTC
-,TRBV5-1,TRBJ2-7,few,CASGGSYEQYF,TGCGCCAGCGGCGGGTCCTACGAGCAGTACTTC
TRBD1,TRBV7-9,TRBJ2-5,-,CASSSGQQETQYF,TGTGCCAGCAGCTCGGGACAGCAAGAGACCCAGTACTTC
TRBD1,TRBV5-8,TRBJ1-4,-,CASSNNRDREKLFF,TGTGCCAGCAGCAACAATCGGGACAGAGAAAAACTGTTTTTT
TRBD1,TRBV18,TRBJ1-2,few,CASSPTRDRSYGYTF,TGTGCCAGCTCACCTACGAGGGACAGGAGCTATGGCTACACCTTC
-,TRBV2,TRBJ2-7,-,CASTLRVDEQYF,TGTGCCAGCACCCTCCGGGTGGACGAGCAGTACTTC
TRBD2,TRBV28,TRBJ2-5,-,CASSPRGGYGETQYF,TGTGCCAGCAGCCCCCGGGGGGGGTATGGAGAGACCCAGTACTTC
TRBD1,TRBV5-1,TRBJ2-5,-,CASSRQTGGNQETQYF,TGCGCCAGCAGCCGGCAGACAGGGGGCAACCAAGAGACCCAGTACTTC
-,TRBV18,TRBJ2-7,-,CASSPSFGGYEQYF,TGTGCCAGCTCACCATCTTTCGGGGGCTACGAGCAGTACTTC
-,TRBV4-1,TRBJ1-4,-,CASSQRRQGWREKLFF,TGCGCCAGCAGCCAACGTCGGCAGGGGTGGAGAGAAAAACTGTTTTTT
TRBD1,TRBV19,TRBJ2-7,-,CASSIQGVGEQYF,TGTGCCAGTAGTATTCAGGGGGTCGGCGAGCAGTACTTC
TRBD2,TRBV7-7,TRBJ2-1,few,CASSLNLAGGPDEQFF,TGTGCCAGCAGCTTAAACCTAGCGGGGGGGCCGGATGAGCAGTTCTTC
TRBD2,TRBV4-2,TRBJ2-3,-,CASRLTSGGPTDTQYF,TGTGCCAGCAGGCTAACTAGCGGGGGCCCCACAGATACGCAGTATTTT
TRBD1,TRBV11-2,TRBJ1-2,-,CASSLVRDRAHGYTF,TGTGCCAGCAGCTTAGTCCGGGACAGGGCTCATGGCTACACCTTC
TRBD2,TRBV5-4,TRBJ2-5,-,CASSPELADQETQYF,TGTGCCAGCAGCCCAGAACTAGCGGACCAAGAGACCCAGTACTTC
-,TRBV20-1,TRBJ1-1,-,CSASGDEAFF,TGCAGTGCTTCCGGGGATGAAGCTTTCTTT
TRBD2,TRBV30,TRBJ2-1,few,CACYRTSGGAEQFF,TGTGCCTGTTACCGGACTAGCGGGGGGGCTGAGCAGTTCTTC
TRBD2,TRBV6-2/TRBV6-3,TRBJ2-3,-,CASSYAASGVGDTQYF,TGTGCCAGCAGTTACGCGGCTAGCGGGGTGGGAGATACGCAGTATTTT
TRBD1,TRBV5-6,TRBJ1-2,-,CASSRTGTEYGYTF,TGTGCCAGCAGCCGAACCGGGACAGAATATGGCTACACCTTC